This TCR beta chain came from a study of shared clonotypes between healthy human individuals. Points from the study as a whole: Estimated richness was generally greater in naive than memory subsets. Sharing across four donors was highest in naive CD4 (around 5%) and lowest in memory CD8 (approximately 0.4%).

Repertoires were generated with immunoSEQ multiplex PCR, while TCRdb's copy carries only in-frame clones and drops some. The table records more than 500,000 clones, about 95% of them present only once. A note on this clone: What it recognizes is unknown.

Naive CD8 cells comprised CD45RO-negative, CCR7-positively selected cells, excluding terminally differentiated effector memory CD45RA+ cells. Germline assignment: CDR1 MDHEN and CDR2 SYDVKM. Between the trimmed V and J ends, which lost 0 bases and 3 bases, there was a span of 6 bases. CDR3 length: 14 residues. V is TRBV28 and J is TRBJ1-5, with D uncertain. Sequences were obtained from naive CD8+ T cells sorted from blood. The TCR was taken from a woman in her 30s in good health. CDR3 amino acids: CASSLWANNQPQHF. In nucleotides, the CDR3 is TGTGCCAGCAGTTTATGGGCAAACAATCAGCCCCAGCATTTT.